What follows are 19 T cell receptor beta chains derived from one specimen sequenced in a study of monozygotic twins with inflammatory bowel disease (dated by TCRdb to the late 2010s). The library was made by 5' RACE. The listed sequencing device is Illumina HiSeq 2500. After TCRdb reprocessed the reads, each CDR3 protein sequence was kept as one row, without DNA. This sample's table contains approximately 340,000 distinct CDR3 sequences. Under 2.5% of the sample rests with the top ten. Sequencing was performed on blood. Receptor source: a human donor with ulcerative colitis or Crohn's disease, or a healthy co-twin of an affected twin (not recorded which).

The V gene is TRBV10-2, the J gene TRBJ2-7; TCRdb's assignment of TRBD1 cannot be checked, as there is no DNA. The germline V gene encodes CDR1 WSHSY and CDR2 SAAADI. There are 15 residues in the CDR3. CDR3 sequence reads: CASREQGFRFYEQYF.

V and J are TRBV7-2 and TRBJ2-2. This CDR3 is 14 amino acids long. The germline gives CDR1 SGHTA, CDR2 FQGNSA. CDR3 loop: CASSSTWSTGELFF.

The V and J genes are TRBV18 and TRBJ1-2; TCRdb's D call, TRBD1, is unchecked because there is no DNA. CDR1 KGHSH and CDR2 LQKENI come from the germline V gene. CDR3 length: 12 residues. CDR3 residues: CASSQGQHGYTF.

The rearrangement joins TRBV7-7 to TRBJ1-1. In germline, CDR1 is SSHAT, CDR2 FNYEAQ (reference sequence). The CDR3 spans 13 residues. CDR3 region: CASSRSMNTEAFF.

V gene TRBV7-2 combines with J gene TRBJ2-2; TCRdb lists TRBD1, though no DNA is available to test this call. Germline V gene data show CDR1 as SGHTA and CDR2 as FQGNSA. This CDR3 comprises 14 residues. CDR3 region: CASSRTTNTGELFF.

The chain recombines TRBV29-1 with TRBJ2-1; no DNA is available, so the TRBD2 call from TCRdb remains unchecked. The germline gives CDR1 SQVTM, CDR2 ANQGSEA. This CDR3 comprises 13 residues. CDR3 loop: CSFRGLAGGEQFF.

V gene TRBV20-1 combines with J gene TRBJ2-7. Germline CDR1 is DFQATT and CDR2 is SNEGSKA (reference sequence). CDR3 length: 13 amino acids. The CDR3 sequence: CSAVDRRSYEQYF.

The V and J genes are TRBV5-1 and TRBJ2-4. Germline CDR1 reads SGHRS; CDR2 reads YFSETQ. The CDR3 sequence is 14 residues long. The CDR3 loop reads CASSLEEAKNIQYF.

The J gene is TRBJ2-5, the V gene TRBV5-1; the D call of TRBD1 rests on TCRdb alone, since no DNA is present to check it. Germline CDR1 is SGHRS and CDR2 is YFSETQ. The CDR3 covers 15 residues. CDR3 sequence reads: CASTKDRPNKETQYF.

The V call is TRBV27, the J call TRBJ1-6. The CDR3 totals 16 residues. Germline assignment: CDR1 MNHEY and CDR2 SMNVEV (reference sequence). Here the CDR3 reads CASSLSGSTYNSPLHF.

This chain links TRBV5-1 with TRBJ2-5; the D call from TCRdb, TRBD2, cannot be confirmed without DNA. CDR3 size: 15 residues. Germline V gene lookup returns CDR1 SGHRS and CDR2 YFSETQ. The CDR3 loop reads CASSLAPSPQETQYF.

The genes are TRBV2 and TRBJ2-1; absent DNA, TCRdb's TRBD2 call cannot be checked. The CDR3 spans 15 residues. Germline lookup yields CDR1 SNHLY and CDR2 FYNNEI. The chain's CDR3 is CASSRTSGGLNEQFF.

The rearrangement links TRBV25-1 to TRBJ2-1; the TCRdb D gene call, TRBD2, has no DNA to confirm it. Germline V lookup: CDR1 MGHDK, CDR2 SYGVNS. The length of the CDR3 is 16 residues. CDR3 sequence: CASSEPSGTNANEQFF.

The chain recombines TRBV7-9 with TRBJ2-1; the D call of TRBD1 rests on TCRdb alone, since no DNA is present to check it. Germline V gene lookup returns CDR1 SEHNR and CDR2 FQNEAQ (reference sequence). The CDR3 contains 16 residues. CDR3 amino acids: CASSRRTGTVFHEQFF.

This chain uses TRBV6-1 with TRBJ2-3; there is no DNA to check the TCRdb D call of TRBD2. The CDR3 length is 16 residues. Germline V lookup: CDR1 MNHNS, CDR2 SASEGT. The CDR3 protein is CASSRGLAGYTDTQYF.

The chain couples TRBV28 to TRBJ1-2. Germline V lookup: CDR1 MDHEN, CDR2 SYDVKM. This CDR3 is 13 amino acids long. CDR3 residues: CAILGGEMDGYTF.

The chain links TRBV28 to TRBJ2-3; TCRdb reports TRBD1, a call that lacks DNA to check it against. CDR1 MDHEN and CDR2 SYDVKM come from the germline V gene. The CDR3 has 15 residues. The CDR3 here is CASSQPGRRTDTQYF.

The chain combines TRBV20-1 with TRBJ2-3; there is no DNA to check the TCRdb D call of TRBD1. The germline CDR1 and CDR2 sequences are DFQATT and SNEGSKA (reference sequence). The CDR3 consists of 14 residues. Here the CDR3 reads CSASTQGVTDTQYF.

This chain connects TRBV20-1 to TRBJ2-3; no DNA is available, so the TRBD2 call from TCRdb remains unchecked. The CDR3 is made up of 15 amino acids. Germline CDR1 DFQATT, CDR2 SNEGSKA (reference sequence). The CDR3 spells CSAIIAGGPPDTQYF.